The clone carrying this T cell receptor (beta chain) was seen ten or more times. The source of the sample is a study of blood T cell repertoires in COVID-19. Study as a whole: From the United States, Italy and Spain came samples of acute and convalescent COVID-19. T cells, B-cell-depleted T cells, or PBMCs provided the cDNA or gDNA that served as material.

Per the authors' pipeline: Amplification of reference gene primers provided the estimated nucleated cell counts. TCRdb's copy holds only in-frame clones and misses some; the assay was immunoSEQ multiplex PCR. V and J calls plus clone size are reproduced from that table; the DNA served to infer D and trimming. Of about 87,000 clones listed, around 75% are singletons. Unmatched junction bases numbered 6, after V lost 5 bases and J lost 2 bases. The CDR3 covers 16 residues. CDR1 and CDR2 from the germline V gene are LGHNT and FRNRAP. The sequenced sample consisted of peripheral blood. The origin of this receptor is a woman aged 45-60 years with acute or convalescent COVID-19. V gene TRBV12-5 combines with J gene TRBJ2-2; 9 bases align to TRBD1. The DNA for the CDR3 is TGTGCTAGTGGTGGACCGGGACAGGGCAACACCGGGGAGCTGTTTTTT. Its translation is CASGGPGQGNTGELFF.